The clone carrying this T cell receptor (beta chain) was picked up many times. Its antigen is currently unknown. V lost 7 bases to trimming and J lost 2 bases, with 15 bases between them. The CDR3 extends over 16 amino acids. CDR1 MNHNS and CDR2 SASEGT come from the germline V gene. These data belong to a study of T-cell reconstitution after alpha-beta-depleted transplantation in children. Study-level findings and limits: Where alpha-beta T cells came from about two months after transplant was reportedly several hundred expanded graft clones. T-cell counts and diversity at one year following transplant were attributed mainly to newly produced T cells. In some patients, recipient T cells and intrathymic progenitors surviving conditioning explained high day-60 diversity.

Library preparation (for TCRbeta) was performed with unique molecular identifiers. TCRdb redid the calling of the PCR reads with MiXCR, one entry per CDR3 protein. The sample lists 130,000 or so distinct CDR3 sequences, around a tenth seen once, with 20% to 30% in the top ten. The chain links TRBV6-1 to TRBJ2-6, with D unclear. The source was PBMCs, mostly from graft donor cells, collected 180 days after TCRalphabeta/CD19-depleted stem cell transplant. This TCR derives from a girl under two years old who had a stem cell transplant for combined immunodeficiency, so the T cells may come from the graft donor. The DNA of the CDR3 is TGTGCCAGCACCCAGAGAGGAGCAACTGGGGCCAACGTCCTGACTTTC. This encodes CASTQRGATGANVLTF.